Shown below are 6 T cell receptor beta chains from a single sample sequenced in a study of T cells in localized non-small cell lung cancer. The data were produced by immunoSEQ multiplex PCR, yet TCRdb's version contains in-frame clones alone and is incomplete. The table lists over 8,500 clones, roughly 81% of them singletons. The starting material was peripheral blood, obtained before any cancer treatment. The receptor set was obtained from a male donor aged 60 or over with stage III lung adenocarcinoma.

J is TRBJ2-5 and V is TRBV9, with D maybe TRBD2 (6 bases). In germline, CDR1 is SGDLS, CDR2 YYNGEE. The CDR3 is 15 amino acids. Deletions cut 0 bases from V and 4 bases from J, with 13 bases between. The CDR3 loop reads CASSVVGGVGETQYF. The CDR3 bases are TGTGCCAGCAGCGTAGTTGGAGGGGTCGGAGAGACCCAGTACTTC.

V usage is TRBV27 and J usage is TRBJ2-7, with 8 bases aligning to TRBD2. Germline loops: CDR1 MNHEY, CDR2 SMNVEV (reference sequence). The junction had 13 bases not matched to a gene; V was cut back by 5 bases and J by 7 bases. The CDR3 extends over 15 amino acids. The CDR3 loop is CASSPRGSGTREQYF. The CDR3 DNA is TGTGCCAGCAGTCCGCGGGGGAGCGGGACTAGGGAGCAGTACTTC.

The chain's CDR3 is CASSGRRGDGYTF. The DNA of the CDR3 is TGTGCCAGTAGTGGGCGGAGGGGGGATGGCTACACCTTC. This chain links TRBV19 with TRBJ1-2; possible D gene TRBD1, 6 bases. Germline V gives CDR1 LNHDA, CDR2 SQIVND (reference sequence). The V gene lost 5 bases and the J gene lost 6 bases, with 13 bases spanning the gap. The CDR3 contains 13 residues.

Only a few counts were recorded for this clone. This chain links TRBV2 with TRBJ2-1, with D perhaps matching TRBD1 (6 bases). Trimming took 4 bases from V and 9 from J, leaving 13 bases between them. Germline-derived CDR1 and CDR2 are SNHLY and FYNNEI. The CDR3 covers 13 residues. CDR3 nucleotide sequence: TGTGCCAGCAGTGTTTCAGGGGCAACTGAGCAGTTCTTC. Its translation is CASSVSGATEQFF.

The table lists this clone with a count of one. The CDR3, as DNA: TGTGCCAGCAGCGGGGATTTTAACTATGGCTACACCTTC. This encodes CASSGDFNYGYTF. The V and J genes are TRBV19 and TRBJ1-2, with D unresolved. CDR1 is LNHDA, CDR2 SQIVND, per germline (reference sequence). V was pared by 9 bases and J by 1 base, with 12 bases between. This CDR3 is built from 13 residues.

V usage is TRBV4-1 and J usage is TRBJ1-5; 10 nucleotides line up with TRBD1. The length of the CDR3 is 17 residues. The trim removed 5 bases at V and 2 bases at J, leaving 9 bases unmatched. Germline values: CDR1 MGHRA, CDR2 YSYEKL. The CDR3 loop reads CASSFNTGTGGNQPQHF. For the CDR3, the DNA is TGCGCCAGCAGCTTCAATACCGGGACAGGGGGCAATCAGCCCCAGCATTTT.